Described below is a single T cell receptor beta chain sequence and its context. This clonotype was observed a handful of times. Its antigen remains undetermined. No qualities accompany the bases; no much larger clone lies one base away. The source of the sample is a study of CD8 T cells in Susac syndrome (dated by TCRdb to between 2017 and 2020). Turning to the overall study: Of the Susac syndrome patients who were sequenced, under 10 were in clinical remission while about 6 had clinically active disease. Susac syndrome patients were therapy-naive, on corticosteroids (some also receiving IVIg), or on IVIg alone at blood withdrawal. The study used repertoire sequencing to test whether antigen drove CD8+ T cell activation and differentiation in Susac syndrome. Overall results and qualifications from the work: In the CD4+ T cell repertoire of Susac syndrome patients, clonal expansion was not detected. The number of individuals in the TCR sequencing and HLA analysis was acknowledged as relatively small.

Peripheral blood CD8+ and CD4+ T cells from healthy donors, Susac syndrome patients and multiple sclerosis patients were profiled using high-throughput TCR beta sequencing. Recently defined diagnostic criteria for definite or probable disease were met by the Susac syndrome patients. Bulk CD8+ and CD4+ T cells were purified by magnetic negative isolation, while CD8+ TEMRA cells were enriched using FACS. Blood was drawn into EDTA tubes, processed within 24 hours, and PBMCs were isolated by density gradient centrifugation. PBMCs intended for TCR sequencing were frozen in liquid nitrogen and were later thawed in a 37 degrees C water bath. A purity of at least 90% was achieved for sorted or isolated CD4+, CD8+ and CD8+ TEMRA cells. RNA was extracted using the RNeasy kit, and roughly 0.5 to 1 ug of the RNA was reverse transcribed with random hexamers. The immunoSEQ multiplex PCR assay, which covers 54 Vbeta and 13 Jbeta segments, was used to amplify TCR beta CDR3 regions. PCR amplification bias was corrected using a synthetic template baseline for primer optimization and computational correction. Regarding the original processing steps: Reads were annotated to V, D and J genes according to IMGT and were analyzed with immunoSEQ Analyzer, with only productive sequences retained. To calculate clonality, Shannon entropy was normalized by log2 of the number of productive unique sequences and then subtracted from one. Public and private clones were assessed among the 100 most prevalent clones of each patient and control. Clones were defined as Susac-specific when absent from the healthy and MS cohorts, from approximately 1,100 published viral clones and from other ImmuneACCESS disease sequences. Through fastp at Q25 and MiXCR, TCRdb rebuilt clones from the public reads, retaining in-frame beta chains. Entries are consolidated by CDR3 protein sequence, retaining the most common genes and DNA. TCRdb, not the original authors, processed these V and J calls. The sample includes under 300,000 distinct CDR3 sequences, with 90% to 96% observed a single time. 0.1% of the sample comes from the top ten.

The sample consisted of CD4+ T cells from PBMCs. The source of this sequence is a human donor with Susac syndrome.

The nucleotides are TGTGCCAGCAGTCGACTAGCGGGAGAAGAGACCCAGTACTTC. Translated, this gives CASSRLAGEETQYF. The sequence links TRBV28 to TRBJ2-5, with 12 junctional bases fitting TRBD2. Taken from cysteine to phenylalanine, the CDR3 has 14 residues. The only DNA kept is the CDR3, 42 bases in frame from the first base. The germline V gene sets CDR1 to MDHEN and CDR2 to SYDVKM. For this chain, trimming is 5 bases at the V end and 3 bases at the J end, and the number of junction bases without a gene match is 1.